What follows are 14 T cell receptor beta chains derived from one specimen sequenced in a study of T cell changes during pregnancy in multiple sclerosis. Repertoires were generated with immunoSEQ multiplex PCR, while TCRdb's copy carries only in-frame clones and drops some. Of 47,000 or so clones listed, over 85% are singletons. Sequenced material: peripheral blood, taken in the first trimester of pregnancy. The receptors here all came from a female donor with multiple sclerosis, enrolled in a pregnancy study.

The CDR3 spells CATSRDLGYRDTYGYTF. The CDR3 DNA is TGTGCCACCAGCAGAGATCTGGGTTACCGGGACACGTATGGCTACACCTTC. This chain links TRBV15 with TRBJ1-2; D possibly corresponds to TRBD1 (6 bases). CDR3 length equals 17 residues. V was pared by 0 bases and J by 5 bases, with 19 bases between. Germline V gene sequence: CDR1 LNHNV, CDR2 YYDKDF (reference sequence).

In its sample, this clone was seen once. The chain couples TRBV5-1 to TRBJ2-7; 8 bases are shared with TRBD1. CDR3 length: 16 amino acids. CDR1 and CDR2 (germline): SGHRS, YFSETQ. The junction had 11 bases not matched to a gene; V was cut back by 4 bases and J by 2 bases. The CDR3 region has the DNA TGCGCCAGCAGCCTTAGACAGGGGCCATTTCCCTACGAGCAGTACTTC. Translating it yields CASSLRQGPFPYEQYF.

The genes are TRBV27 and TRBJ2-7; 7 bases align to TRBD2. The J segment lost 7 bases and the V segment lost 1 base, leaving 4 bases of the junction unmatched. The CDR3 is 13 residues long. The germline V gene encodes CDR1 MNHEY and CDR2 SMNVEV (reference sequence). Here the CDR3 reads CASSLYGEGEQYF. The CDR3 DNA reads as TGTGCCAGCAGTTTATATGGGGAGGGGGAGCAGTACTTC.

This clone has only a few counts. This chain joins TRBV2 and TRBJ2-1; 10 bases map to TRBD2. V shed 6 bases, J shed 7 bases, and the junction held 15 bases outside the gene matches. CDR3 length equals 17 residues. Germline lookup yields CDR1 SNHLY and CDR2 FYNNEI. CDR3 region: CASRRTSGVPLRNEQFF. For the CDR3, the DNA is TGTGCCAGCAGGAGAACTAGCGGGGTCCCCCTTCGAAATGAGCAGTTCTTC. Complete variable domain (other parts from reference TRBV2 and TRBJ2-1): EPEVTQTPSHQVTQMGQEVILRCVPISNHLYFYWYRQILGQKVEFLVSFYNNEISEKSEIFDDQFSVERPDGSNFTLKIRSTKLEDSAMYFCASRRTSGVPLRNEQFFGPGTRLTVL.

J is TRBJ1-5 and V is TRBV18, with 9 bases lining up with TRBD1. J was trimmed by 1 base and V by 6 bases; bases with no gene match: 10. Germline V gives CDR1 KGHSH, CDR2 LQKENI. There are 17 residues in the CDR3. In DNA form, the CDR3 reads TGTGCCAGCTCGCCGGGACAGGGAAGTAGGAGCAATCAGCCCCAGCATTTT. Its translation is CASSPGQGSRSNQPQHF.

This clone occurred once. The rearrangement links TRBV5-3 to TRBJ1-5; 10 bases are a match to TRBD1. TRBV5-3 is an ORF, with its function uncertain. V was clipped by 4 bases and J by 2 bases; unmatched bases: 3. This CDR3 comprises 15 residues. The CDR3, as DNA: TGTGCCAGAAGCACCGGACAGGGGGGCAATCAGCCCCAGCATTTT. This sequence encodes CARSTGQGGNQPQHF.

The V call is TRBV4-2, the J call TRBJ2-1, with TRBD2 matching 7 bases. Germline V gene sequence: CDR1 LGHNA, CDR2 YNFKEQ. The CDR3 totals 16 residues. V was clipped by 2 bases and J by 1 base; unmatched bases: 5. CDR3 in amino acids: CASSQSVSGSYNEQFF. The CDR3 DNA reads as TGTGCCAGCAGCCAATCTGTTAGCGGGTCCTACAATGAGCAGTTCTTC.

The chain is built from TRBV5-1 and TRBJ1-1; tentatively, D is TRBD1 (5 bases). Germline V gene lookup returns CDR1 SGHRS and CDR2 YFSETQ. The CDR3 consists of 20 residues. The V end lost 1 base, the J end lost 0 bases, and 25 bases lay between the germline ends. Here the CDR3 reads CASSLSKADSESLLNTEAFF. The CDR3 bases are TGCGCCAGCAGCTTGTCCAAGGCAGACAGCGAAAGCCTTCTGAACACTGAAGCTTTCTTT.

This chain links TRBV5-6 with TRBJ2-2, with TRBD2 as a possible D gene (7 bases). Trimming left V 4 bases short and J 3 bases short, with 16 bases between. The V gene's germline CDR1 is SGHDT and CDR2 YYEEEE. The CDR3 length is 16 residues. CDR3 nucleotides: TGTGCCAGCAGCCCCTTTGGCGGGGGCTACACCGGGGAGCTGTTTTTT. Residues: CASSPFGGGYTGELFF.

This sequence joins TRBV11-2 and TRBJ1-5, with a tentative D call TRBD1 (5 bases). The ends were cut back, 5 bases at V and 0 bases at J, with 14 bases in the middle. The germline V gene has CDR1 SGHAT and CDR2 FQNNGV. This CDR3 comprises 16 residues. CDR3 DNA sequence: TGTGCCAGCAGCGTGGGGACTACCCATAGCAATCAGCCCCAGCATTTT. Translated, it gives CASSVGTTHSNQPQHF. The full variable domain, its missing parts supplied by reference TRBV11-2 and TRBJ1-5, is EAGVAQSPRYKIIEKRQSVAFWCNPISGHATLYWYQQILGQGPKLLIQFQNNGVVDDSQLPKDRFSAERLKGVDSTLKIQPAKLEDSAVYLCASSVGTTHSNQPQHFGDGTRLSIL.

The CDR3 region has the DNA TGCAGCGCACTGACTAGCGGGGGGTGGAAGACCCAGTACTTC. Its protein is CSALTSGGWKTQYF. The chain links TRBV29-1 to TRBJ2-5, with 13 nucleotides matching TRBD2. CDR3 size: 14 residues. J lost 6 bases, V lost 7 bases, and 8 bases had no gene match. Germline assignment: CDR1 SQVTM and CDR2 ANQGSEA.

The chain has TRBV7-9 and TRBJ1-1, with a possible D match to TRBD1 (5 bases). The CDR3 runs to 12 residues. The germline V gene has CDR1 SEHNR and CDR2 FQNEAQ (reference sequence). Trimming took off 8 bases at V and 0 bases at J, with 7 bases between the two ends. The DNA of the CDR3 is TGTGCCAGCGGGGCCATGAACACTGAAGCTTTCTTT. It encodes CASGAMNTEAFF.

This clone was counted a single time. The chain has TRBV19 and TRBJ1-2; D is possibly TRBD1 (6 bases). Looked up from germline, CDR1 is LNHDA and CDR2 is SQIVND (reference sequence). This CDR3 is 16 amino acids long. The V gene lost 1 base and the J gene lost 4 bases, with 16 bases spanning the gap. DNA of the CDR3: TGTGCCAGTAGTATAGGGTCCCAACAGGGCCCCTATGGCTACACCTTC. It yields the protein CASSIGSQQGPYGYTF.

The chain couples TRBV9 to TRBJ1-4; D is perhaps TRBD1 (5 bases). The length of the CDR3 is 15 residues. CDR1 and CDR2 from the germline V gene are SGDLS and YYNGEE. V was clipped by 0 bases and J by 8 bases, with 14 bases between them. The CDR3 reads CASSVDGRVGEKLFF. The CDR3 bases are TGTGCCAGCAGCGTAGATGGCAGGGTAGGGGAAAAACTGTTTTTT. The complete variable domain, with remaining parts taken from reference TRBV9 and TRBJ1-4, reads DSGVTQTPKHLITATGQRVTLRCSPRSGDLSVYWYQQSLDQGLQFLIQYYNGEERAKGNILERFSAQQFPDLHSELNLSSLELGDSALYFCASSVDGRVGEKLFFGSGTQLSVL.